The subject of this entry is one T cell receptor beta chain. The target antigen is unknown. These data are taken from a study of cytomegalovirus exposure and HLA in healthy donors. Overall study results and limits: With DRB1 most and HLA-C fewest, TCR association rates differed between HLA loci in a later analysis. An ancestry cluster, one associated with Asian ancestry, reportedly showed fewer N-insertions than the approximately 650-donor mean in a later analysis. Exclusion applied to some V segments, including TRBV6-2 and TRBV6-3, as they were indistinguishable.

Germline CDR1 reads KGHSH; CDR2 reads LQKENI. V was cut by 6 bases and J by 1 base, with 18 bases left in between. The CDR3 length is 16 residues. The PCR employed 60 Vbeta primers together with 13 Jbeta primers. Profiling relied on immunoSEQ multiplex PCR, and the TCRdb table lists in-frame clones only, not all of them. Of 300,000 or so clones in the sample, 84% were seen once. Sequencing was performed on PBMCs. This receptor was obtained from a woman aged 40 to 49 in good health and CMV-seropositive. V and J are TRBV18 and TRBJ1-1, with a possible D match to TRBD1 (6 bases). CDR3 residues: CASSSGGVAANTEAFF. The CDR3 region has the DNA TGTGCCAGCTCGTCGGGGGGCGTAGCGGCGAACACTGAAGCTTTCTTT.